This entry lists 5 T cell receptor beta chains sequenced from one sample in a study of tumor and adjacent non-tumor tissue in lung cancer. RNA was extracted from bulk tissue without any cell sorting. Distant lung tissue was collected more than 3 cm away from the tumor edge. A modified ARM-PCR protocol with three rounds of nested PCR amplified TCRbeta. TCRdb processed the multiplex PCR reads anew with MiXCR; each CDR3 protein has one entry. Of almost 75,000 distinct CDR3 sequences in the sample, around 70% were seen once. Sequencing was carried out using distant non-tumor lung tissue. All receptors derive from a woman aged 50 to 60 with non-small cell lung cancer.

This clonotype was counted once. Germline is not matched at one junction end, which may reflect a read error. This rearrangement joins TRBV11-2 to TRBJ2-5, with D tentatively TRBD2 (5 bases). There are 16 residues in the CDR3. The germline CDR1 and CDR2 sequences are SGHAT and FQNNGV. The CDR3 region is CVSSLEARGSKGTQYF. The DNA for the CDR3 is TGTGTCAGCAGCTTGGAGGCCCGGGGATCCAAAGGGACCCAGTACTTC.

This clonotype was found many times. The CDR3 DNA is TGCGCCAGCAGCCAATTTCGGACAGGGATTCCCTACGAGCAGTACTTC. This sequence encodes CASSQFRTGIPYEQYF. The chain combines TRBV4-1 with TRBJ2-7; 8 positions agree with TRBD1. CDR1 MGHRA and CDR2 YSYEKL come from the germline V gene. Losses at the gene ends were 2 bases for V and 2 bases for J; bases not matched to a gene: 8. The CDR3 is 16 residues long.

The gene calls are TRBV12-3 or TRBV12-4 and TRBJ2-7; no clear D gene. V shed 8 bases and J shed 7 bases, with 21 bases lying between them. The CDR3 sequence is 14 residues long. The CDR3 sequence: CASGSFRTLWEQYF. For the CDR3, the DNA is TGTGCCAGCGGTTCATTCCGAACTCTGTGGGAGCAGTACTTC.

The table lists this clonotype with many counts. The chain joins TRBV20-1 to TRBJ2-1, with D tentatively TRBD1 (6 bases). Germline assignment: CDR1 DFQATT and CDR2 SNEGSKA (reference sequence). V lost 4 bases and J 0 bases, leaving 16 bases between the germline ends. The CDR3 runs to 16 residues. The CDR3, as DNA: TGCAGTGCTAACCGTCGGGACATCCTCTCCTACAATGAGCAGTTCTTC. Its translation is CSANRRDILSYNEQFF.

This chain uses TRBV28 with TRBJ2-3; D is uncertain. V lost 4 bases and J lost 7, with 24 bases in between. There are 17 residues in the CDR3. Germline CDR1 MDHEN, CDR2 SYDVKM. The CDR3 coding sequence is TGTGCCAGCAGTTCGCAAACCAGAAGGTTCGTCGCATATACGCAGTATTTT. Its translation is CASSSQTRRFVAYTQYF.